The present T cell receptor (beta chain) was sequenced within a study of T cell responses to AZD1222 COVID-19 vaccine. Whole-study findings and limits: Baseline seropositivity occurred in only a handful of AZD1222 recipients.

Concerning this clone itself: As yet, its antigen is unknown.

The assay was immunoSEQ multiplex PCR, and TCRdb's table has in-frame clones only and misses some. The sample has 110,000 or so clones; around 84% are singletons. The starting material was peripheral blood, obtained 28 days after the second AZD1222 dose. This TCR came from an adult who received the AZD1222 COVID-19 vaccine.

The CDR3, as DNA: TGTGCCAGCAGCTTAAGTGAGGGGATCGAGCAGTACTTC. Amino acids: CASSLSEGIEQYF. The chain combines TRBV11-2 with TRBJ2-7; either TRBD1 or TRBD2 may fit D (5 bases each). Per germline, CDR1 SGHAT and CDR2 FQNNGV. The CDR3 sequence is 13 residues long. Trimming stripped 2 bases from V and 6 bases from J, with 11 bases between. The variable domain in full, completed from reference TRBV11-2 and TRBJ2-7, reads EAGVAQSPRYKIIEKRQSVAFWCNPISGHATLYWYQQILGQGPKLLIQFQNNGVVDDSQLPKDRFSAERLKGVDSTLKIQPAKLEDSAVYLCASSLSEGIEQYFGPGTRLTVT.